This T cell receptor (beta chain) was profiled in a study of T cells in Graves' hyperthyroidism and ophthalmopathy. The sample holds many counts of this clonotype. Germline loops: CDR1 SGHVS, CDR2 FQNEAQ. The CDR3 is 12 amino acids. Trimming removed 4 bases from V and 3 bases from J, with 4 bases in between. There were TCR beta CDR3 regions amplified from RNA transcripts. Carried out on the TCR CDR3, a first-round RT-PCR used the HTBI primer set. TCRdb recomputed calls from the multiplex PCR reads with MiXCR, one row per CDR3 protein. There are fewer than 700,000 distinct CDR3 sequences in the sample; about 15% occur only once, and roughly 15% lies in the top ten.

The specimen sequenced was blood. V gene TRBV7-8 combines with J gene TRBJ1-3; D not certain. The clonotype originates from a woman under 30 with Graves' ophthalmopathy. CDR3 sequence reads: CASSYDGNTIYF. DNA for the CDR3: TGTGCCAGCAGCTACGATGGAAACACCATATATTTT. The full variable domain, completed using reference TRBV7-8 and TRBJ1-3, is GAGVSQSPRYKVAKRGQDVALRCDPISGHVSLFWYQQALGQGPEFLTYFQNEAQLDKSGLPSDRFFAERPEGSVSTLKIQRTQQEDSAVYLCASSYDGNTIYFGEGSWLTVV.